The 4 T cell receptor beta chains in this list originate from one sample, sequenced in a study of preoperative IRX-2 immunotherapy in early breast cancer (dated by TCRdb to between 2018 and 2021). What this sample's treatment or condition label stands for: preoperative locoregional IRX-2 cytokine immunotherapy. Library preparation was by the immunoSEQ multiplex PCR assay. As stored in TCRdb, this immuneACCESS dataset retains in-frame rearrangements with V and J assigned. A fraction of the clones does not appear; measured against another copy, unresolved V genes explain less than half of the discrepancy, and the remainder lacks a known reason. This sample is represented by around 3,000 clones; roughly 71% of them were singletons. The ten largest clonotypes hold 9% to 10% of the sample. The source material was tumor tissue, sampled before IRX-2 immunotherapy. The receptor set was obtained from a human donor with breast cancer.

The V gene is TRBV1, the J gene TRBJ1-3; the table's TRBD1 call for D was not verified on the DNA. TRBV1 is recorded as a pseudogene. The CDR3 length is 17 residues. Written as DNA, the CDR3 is TGCGCCAGCAGCCATTTAGGGGACAGTAGCTCTGGAAACACCATATATTTT. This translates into CASSHLGDSSSGNTIYF.

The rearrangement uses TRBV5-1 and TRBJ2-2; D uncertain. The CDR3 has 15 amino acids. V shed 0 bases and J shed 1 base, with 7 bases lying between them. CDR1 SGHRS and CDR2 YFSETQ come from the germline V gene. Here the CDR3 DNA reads TGCGCCAGCAGCTTGGGTAGCCTGAACACCGGGGAGCTGTTTTTT. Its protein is CASSLGSLNTGELFF.

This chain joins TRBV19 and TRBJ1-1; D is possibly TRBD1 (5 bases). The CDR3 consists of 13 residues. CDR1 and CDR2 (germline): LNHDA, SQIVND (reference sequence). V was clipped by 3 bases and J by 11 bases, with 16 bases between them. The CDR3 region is CASSMAGGRVAFF. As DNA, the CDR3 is TGTGCCAGTAGTATGGCTGGGGGTCGCGTCGCTTTCTTT.

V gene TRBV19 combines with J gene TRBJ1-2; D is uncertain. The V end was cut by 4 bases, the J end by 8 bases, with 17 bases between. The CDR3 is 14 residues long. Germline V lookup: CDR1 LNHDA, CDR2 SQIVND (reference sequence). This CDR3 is CASSKGPTSSGYTF. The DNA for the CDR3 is TGTGCCAGTAGTAAGGGTCCCACGTCGTCGGGCTACACCTTC.